Following are 4 T cell receptor beta chains from one sample sequenced in a study of blood T cell repertoires in COVID-19 (dated by TCRdb to the early 2020s). Receptor libraries were prepared by the immunoSEQ multiplex PCR assay. The clones in this table, taken by TCRdb from immuneACCESS, are in-frame only. Not every clone is retained; where verified, under half of the shortfall comes from an unresolved V gene, and the cause of the rest is unknown. This sample is represented by approximately 240,000 clones; 65% to 85% of them were singletons. Roughly 1.2% of the sample rests with the top ten. Specimen: peripheral blood. All receptors come from a woman in her twenties or thirties with COVID-19, enrolled during active disease.

The chain links TRBV7-9 to TRBJ2-5; the D gene is possibly TRBD1 (5 bases). CDR3 size: 15 residues. In germline, CDR1 is SEHNR, CDR2 FQNEAQ (reference sequence). Deletions cut 1 base from V and 1 base from J, with 10 bases between. The CDR3 DNA follows: TGTGCCAGCAGCTTAGACTGGGGCAGCCAAGAGACCCAGTACTTC. Translation: CASSLDWGSQETQYF.

CDR3 sequence: CASSVNSGYSTDTQYF. CDR3 bases: TGTGCCAGCAGTGTAAACAGCGGGTACAGCACAGATACGCAGTATTTT. The V gene is TRBV6-1, the J gene TRBJ2-3, with D possibly TRBD2 on 6 matching bases. This CDR3 spans 16 amino acids. CDR1 is MNHNS and CDR2 is SASEGT in the germline V gene. Trimming removed 4 bases from V and 0 bases from J, with 14 bases in between.

The rearrangement joins TRBV5-8 to TRBJ2-7, with D possibly TRBD1 on 6 matching bases. The CDR3 loop spans 14 amino acids. The V gene lost 0 bases and the J gene lost 3 bases, with 10 bases spanning the gap. Germline CDR1 SGHTS, CDR2 YDEGEE. This CDR3 reads CASSLADSYYEQYF. CDR3 nucleotide sequence: TGTGCCAGCAGCTTGGCGGACAGCTACTACGAGCAGTACTTC.

The rearrangement links TRBV6-6 to TRBJ2-4; 13 bases agree with TRBD2. The CDR3 spans 16 residues. V shed 7 bases, J shed 2 bases, and the junction held 5 bases outside the gene matches. The V gene's germline CDR1 is MNHNY and CDR2 SVGAGI (reference sequence). This chain's CDR3 is CASTRLAGGSKNIQYF. CDR3 coding DNA: TGTGCCAGCACCCGACTAGCGGGAGGCTCCAAAAACATTCAGTACTTC.